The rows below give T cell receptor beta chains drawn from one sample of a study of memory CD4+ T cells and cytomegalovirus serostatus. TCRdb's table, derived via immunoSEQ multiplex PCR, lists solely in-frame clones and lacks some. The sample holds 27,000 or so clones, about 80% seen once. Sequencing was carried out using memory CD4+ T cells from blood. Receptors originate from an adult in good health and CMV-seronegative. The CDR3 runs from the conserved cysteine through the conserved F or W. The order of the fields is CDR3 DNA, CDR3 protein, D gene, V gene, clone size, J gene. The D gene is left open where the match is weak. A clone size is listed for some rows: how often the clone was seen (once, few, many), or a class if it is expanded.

TGCAGCGTTGCTTCGTTGGCGGGCTACACCTTC,CSVASLAGYTF,NA,TRBV29-1,NA,TRBJ1-2
TGCGCCAGCAGCCAAGGGGAGGCAGATTCCTACGAGCAGTACTTC,CASSQGEADSYEQYF,NA,TRBV4-1,NA,TRBJ2-7
TGTGCCAGCAGTGCTGGACCAGCCTCCATGAACACTGAAGCTTTCTTT,CASSAGPASMNTEAFF,NA,TRBV5-6,NA,TRBJ1-1
TGTGCCAGCAGCTCAAGGTGGTCTTCTGTACACGAGCAGTACTTC,CASSSRWSSVHEQYF,NA,TRBV5-6,NA,TRBJ2-7
TGTGCCAGCAGCTTGTGGACAGGGGGTCGGAACACTGAAGCTTTCTTT,CASSLWTGGRNTEAFF,TRBD1,TRBV5-4,NA,TRBJ1-1
TGCAGCGCGGGACAGGGCGGTGAAAAACTGTTTTTT,CSAGQGGEKLFF,TRBD1,TRBV29-1,NA,TRBJ1-4
TGCAGCGTTGCCCCGGGACAGGGGACTGAAGCTTTCTTT,CSVAPGQGTEAFF,TRBD1,TRBV29-1,NA,TRBJ1-1
TGCGCCAGCAGCCGGGCCCTAGAGAGCGAGCAGTACTTC,CASSRALESEQYF,NA,TRBV4-3,NA,TRBJ2-7
TGCGCCAGCAAGGACGTCTCTAGCACAGATACGCAGTATTTT,CASKDVSSTDTQYF,NA,TRBV5-1,NA,TRBJ2-3
TGTGCCAGCAGTAAGGACAGATTGAACACTGAAGCTTTCTTT,CASSKDRLNTEAFF,NA,TRBV6-4,NA,TRBJ1-1
TGTGCCAGCGGATATCAGGGCGAGCAGTACTTC,CASGYQGEQYF,NA,TRBV7-2,NA,TRBJ2-7
TGTGCCAGCAGTTTTAGTTCTGGGAGTGGTGGCTACACCTTC,CASSFSSGSGGYTF,NA,TRBV28,NA,TRBJ1-2
TGTGCCAGCAGTGAAGCCGGGTACACTGAAGCTTTCTTT,CASSEAGYTEAFF,NA,TRBV2,NA,TRBJ1-1
TGTGCCTGGACAGCAGGGGGAAACACTGAAGCTTTCTTT,CAWTAGGNTEAFF,TRBD1,TRBV30,NA,TRBJ1-1
TGCGCCAGCAGCTTGGTCCGGGGCACCGGGGAGCTGTTTTTT,CASSLVRGTGELFF,NA,TRBV5-1,NA,TRBJ2-2
TGTGCCAGCAGCCCGGACAGGTACAATGAAAAACTGTTTTTT,CASSPDRYNEKLFF,TRBD1,TRBV7-2,NA,TRBJ1-4
TGTGCCACGGGGCCGGCAGATACGCAGTATTTT,CATGPADTQYF,NA,TRBV10-3,NA,TRBJ2-3
TGTGCCAGCCATTACTGTACGAAGCAGTACTTC,CASHYCTKQYF,NA,TRBV7-4,NA,TRBJ2-7
TGTGCCAGCAGTGGTGACTTATACTCTACGAATGAGCAGTTCTTC,CASSGDLYSTNEQFF,NA,TRBV2,NA,TRBJ2-1
TGTGCCAGCAGTTACTCCCAGACGAACACCGGGGAGCTGTTTTTT,CASSYSQTNTGELFF,NA,TRBV6-5,NA,TRBJ2-2
TGCGCCAGCAGTGAATCGGGGCCTGGGCACGAGCAGTACTTC,CASSESGPGHEQYF,NA,TRBV10-1,NA,TRBJ2-7
TGTGCCTGGAAGGGCAGGGGAGGGGAAATTACTGGAAACACCATATATTTT,CAWKGRGGEITGNTIYF,NA,TRBV30,few,TRBJ1-3
TGTGCCAGCAGCTTTAGCAATGGGGTACAAGAGACCCAGTACTTC,CASSFSNGVQETQYF,NA,TRBV11-2,NA,TRBJ2-5
TGCAGTGCCGCCTCCCCTCTAGAGCAGTACTTC,CSAASPLEQYF,NA,TRBV20-1,NA,TRBJ2-7
TGCGCCAGCAGCCAAGGGGTTGGCTCTGGAAACACCATATATTTT,CASSQGVGSGNTIYF,NA,TRBV4-1,NA,TRBJ1-3
TGTGCCAGCAGCTTACCGGGACACGGACTGTCAGATACGCAGTATTTT,CASSLPGHGLSDTQYF,NA,TRBV5-6,NA,TRBJ2-3
TGTGCCAGCAGTTTCTTTCTAGGGGACAATCAGCCCCAGCATTTT,CASSFFLGDNQPQHF,NA,TRBV28,NA,TRBJ1-5
TGTGCCAGCTCACCCTCGGGGACAGATACGCAGTATTTT,CASSPSGTDTQYF,NA,TRBV18,NA,TRBJ2-3
TGTGCCAGTAGTATGGGAACTAGCGGGGGCTACACAGATACGCAGTATTTT,CASSMGTSGGYTDTQYF,TRBD2,TRBV19,few,TRBJ2-3
TGCGCCAGCAGCTTCGGGACTATAACCCAAGAGACCCAGTACTTC,CASSFGTITQETQYF,TRBD2,TRBV5-1,NA,TRBJ2-5
TGCGCCAGCGGGCGGGCAGGGGGCACTGAAGCTTTCTTT,CASGRAGGTEAFF,TRBD1,TRBV10-1,few,TRBJ1-1
TGTGCCAGCCTGCCAACTGGCTACACCTTC,CASLPTGYTF,NA,TRBV9,NA,TRBJ1-2
TGTGCCAGCAGCTCCTTAGGAGGCGGTAATGAAAAACTGTTTTTT,CASSSLGGGNEKLFF,NA,TRBV7-6,NA,TRBJ1-4
TGTGCCAGCAGCGGGACAGAGGGTATGACCGGGGAGCTGTTTTTT,CASSGTEGMTGELFF,TRBD1,TRBV11-1,NA,TRBJ2-2
TGTGCCAGCACCTTAGGGACAGGGGGGTATGGCTACACCTTC,CASTLGTGGYGYTF,TRBD1,TRBV7-9,NA,TRBJ1-2
TGTGCCAGCTCACCACCGAGGGGTCCTAACTATGGCTACACCTTC,CASSPPRGPNYGYTF,NA,TRBV18,NA,TRBJ1-2
TGTGCCAGCAGCTCAAGAACAGGGGGCGAGGAGCAGTACTTC,CASSSRTGGEEQYF,TRBD1,TRBV7-2,NA,TRBJ2-7
TGTGCCAGCAGCTATGGGACTAGCGGGATTTCAGATACGCAGTATTTT,CASSYGTSGISDTQYF,TRBD2,TRBV7-8,few,TRBJ2-3
TGTGCCAGCAGCTATCGGACTAGCGGGGGCAGATACGAGCAGTACTTC,CASSYRTSGGRYEQYF,TRBD2,TRBV14,once,TRBJ2-7
TGTGCCAGCAGCCCTCCTGGGACCGACTCTGGGGCCAACGTCCTGACTTTC,CASSPPGTDSGANVLTF,NA,TRBV5-4,NA,TRBJ2-6
TGCGCCAGCAGCCCGGACAGGTCTAATGAAAAACTGTTTTTT,CASSPDRSNEKLFF,TRBD1,TRBV5-1,few,TRBJ1-4